These 22 T cell receptor beta chains were all obtained from the same sample, sequenced in a study of T cell responses to AZD1222 COVID-19 vaccine. Some clones are missing from TCRdb's copy, which holds only in-frame ones; the method was immunoSEQ multiplex PCR. The sample lists about 130,000 clones, around 87% occurring once. This sample comprised peripheral blood, obtained on day 0 of AZD1222 vaccination. Source of these receptors: an adult in good health.

The CDR3 sequence is CATSRVAGGYEQYF. DNA of the CDR3: TGTGCCACCAGCAGAGTGGCAGGGGGTTACGAGCAGTACTTC. The rearrangement joins TRBV15 to TRBJ2-7, with TRBD1 identical over 7 bases. V lost 1 base and J lost 4; bases outside the gene matches: 4. The germline V gene has CDR1 LNHNV and CDR2 YYDKDF (reference sequence). The CDR3 contains 14 residues.

The chain is built from TRBV24-1 and TRBJ1-2; D gene ambiguous. V gave up 3 bases and J gave up 9 bases, with 7 bases separating them. Looked up from germline, CDR1 is KGHDR and CDR2 is SFDVKD. The CDR3 is 11 residues long. The CDR3 loop reads CATSDTNRYTF. CDR3 DNA sequence: TGTGCCACCAGTGATACCAATCGCTACACCTTC.

The chain is built from TRBV27 and TRBJ2-7, with D uncertain. The CDR3 consists of 13 residues. Trimming left V 4 bases short and J 7 bases short, with 14 bases between. Germline CDR1 reads MNHEY; CDR2 reads SMNVEV (reference sequence). The CDR3 bases are TGTGCCAGCAGTTCTCGACTGGATTGGGAGCAGTACTTC. It encodes CASSSRLDWEQYF.

This clone was found once. The chain links TRBV18 to TRBJ1-1; D uncertain. Germline V lookup: CDR1 KGHSH, CDR2 LQKENI. The CDR3 has 13 amino acids. V was trimmed by 1 base and J by 0 bases, leaving 3 bases between them. CDR3: CASSPLVNTEAFF. CDR3 nucleotide sequence: TGTGCCAGCTCACCACTGGTGAACACTGAAGCTTTCTTT. The complete variable domain, with remaining parts taken from reference TRBV18 and TRBJ1-1, reads NAGVMQNPRHLVRRRGQEARLRCSPMKGHSHVYWYRQLPEEGLKFMVYLQKENIIDESGMPKERFSAEFPKEGPSILRIQQVVRGDSAAYFCASSPLVNTEAFFGQGTRLTVV.

Here the CDR3 reads CASSLWYRQITDTQYF. CDR3 nucleotide sequence: TGTGCCAGCAGTTTATGGTACAGACAGATAACAGATACGCAGTATTTT. The rearrangement joins TRBV28 to TRBJ2-3, with D possibly TRBD1 on 5 matching bases. This CDR3 spans 16 amino acids. The V end was cut by 0 bases, the J end by 3 bases, with 13 bases between. Germline CDR1 MDHEN, CDR2 SYDVKM.

This clone was seen a single time. This chain joins TRBV9 and TRBJ2-3, with 11 bases identical to TRBD2. This CDR3 has 15 amino acids. Germline V gene sequence: CDR1 SGDLS, CDR2 YYNGEE. With 3 bases clipped from V and 5 bases from J, the junction kept 5 bases outside the gene matches. The CDR3 loop reads CASSAYSGREDTQYF. In DNA, the CDR3 is TGTGCCAGCAGCGCGTATAGCGGGAGGGAAGATACGCAGTATTTT. Together with reference TRBV9 and TRBJ2-3, the CDR3 gives the full variable domain: DSGVTQTPKHLITATGQRVTLRCSPRSGDLSVYWYQQSLDQGLQFLIQYYNGEERAKGNILERFSAQQFPDLHSELNLSSLELGDSALYFCASSAYSGREDTQYFGPGTRLTVL.

This sequence joins TRBV19 and TRBJ1-1; the match to TRBD1 covers 9 bases. The CDR3 spans 15 residues. J gave up 1 base and V 6 bases, and 6 bases lay outside the gene matches. The germline V gene encodes CDR1 LNHDA and CDR2 SQIVND (reference sequence). The chain's CDR3 is CASRVQGAWNTEAFF. CDR3 in DNA: TGTGCCAGTAGGGTACAGGGGGCCTGGAACACTGAAGCTTTCTTT.

J is TRBJ2-3 and V is TRBV5-1; tentatively, D is TRBD2 (6 bases). Trimming took off 0 bases at V and 2 bases at J, with 13 bases between the two ends. The CDR3 sequence is 16 residues long. Germline V lookup: CDR1 SGHRS, CDR2 YFSETQ. CDR3 coding DNA: TGCGCCAGCAGCTTGGACGGGGGTGAGAACACAGATACGCAGTATTTT. It encodes CASSLDGGENTDTQYF.

The V call is TRBV6-5, the J call TRBJ2-1, with D tentatively TRBD2 (5 bases). Trimming removed 2 bases from V and 3 bases from J, with 11 bases in between. Per germline, CDR1 MNHEY and CDR2 SVGAGI. The CDR3 runs 15 residues. The CDR3 DNA is TGTGCCAGCAGTTACAAGGACTCATACTACAATGAGCAGTTCTTC. Protein sequence: CASSYKDSYYNEQFF.

This clone was recorded a few times. The chain recombines TRBV20-1 with TRBJ2-3; no clear D gene. The CDR3 spans 11 residues. V dropped 2 bases and J dropped 4 bases, with 4 bases sitting between them. Per germline, CDR1 DFQATT and CDR2 SNEGSKA (reference sequence). The CDR3 DNA reads as TGCAGTGCTAGAAGGTCAGATACGCAGTATTTT. Encoded protein: CSARRSDTQYF.

The V call is TRBV27, the J call TRBJ2-5; D gene unclear. Germline V gene data show CDR1 as MNHEY and CDR2 as SMNVEV (reference sequence). The V and J ends lost 5 bases and 1 base respectively, with 14 bases between them. The CDR3 consists of 15 residues. The CDR3 sequence is CASSPATYFQETQYF. The CDR3 bases are TGTGCCAGCAGTCCGGCCACGTACTTCCAAGAGACCCAGTACTTC.

The chain employs TRBV7-3 and TRBJ2-2, with D possibly TRBD1 on 5 matching bases. Germline CDR1 is SGHTA and CDR2 is FQGTGA. CDR3 size: 15 residues. V was cut by 2 bases and J by 3 bases, with 10 bases left in between. The DNA for the CDR3 is TGTGCCAGCAGCTTATCCAGGGCGGACACCGGGGAGCTGTTTTTT. Amino acids: CASSLSRADTGELFF.

The CDR3 here is CASRPRTDYGYTF. In nucleotides, the CDR3 is TGTGCCAGTAGACCCAGGACAGACTATGGCTACACCTTC. This chain uses TRBV19 with TRBJ1-2, with D maybe TRBD1 (6 bases). Germline assignment: CDR1 LNHDA and CDR2 SQIVND (reference sequence). Trimming left V 6 bases short and J 3 bases short, with 11 bases between. The CDR3 loop spans 13 amino acids. Variable domain in full (rest from reference TRBV19 and TRBJ1-2): DGGITQSPKYLFRKEGQNVTLSCEQNLNHDAMYWYRQDPGQGLRLIYYSQIVNDFQKGDIAEGYSVSREKKESFPLTVTSAQKNPTAFYLCASRPRTDYGYTFGSGTRLTVV.

CDR3 region: CASSNLAGGPGEQYF. CDR3 nucleotides: TGTGCCAGCAGCAATCTAGCGGGAGGCCCGGGAGAGCAGTACTTC. This chain joins TRBV7-8 and TRBJ2-7; 11 nucleotides match TRBD2. Germline V gene data show CDR1 as SGHVS and CDR2 as FQNEAQ. CDR3 size: 15 residues. V was clipped by 5 bases and J by 7 bases; unmatched bases: 10.

The chain joins TRBV5-1 to TRBJ2-7; no firm D call. V lost 2 bases and J lost 3, with 21 bases in between. The CDR3 is 17 residues long. CDR1 and CDR2 from the germline V gene are SGHRS and YFSETQ. CDR3 sequence reads: CASSLVGMGNLYYEQYF. The CDR3 DNA sequence: TGCGCCAGCAGCTTAGTGGGGATGGGCAATCTTTACTACGAGCAGTACTTC.

The chain combines TRBV20-1 with TRBJ1-1, with TRBD1 as a possible D gene (5 bases). Per germline, CDR1 DFQATT and CDR2 SNEGSKA (reference sequence). The CDR3 covers 11 residues. The V end was cut by 4 bases, the J end by 7 bases, with 10 bases between. CDR3 protein: CSANEGIEAFF. The CDR3 bases are TGCAGTGCTAACGAGGGGATTGAAGCTTTCTTT.

This chain links TRBV29-1 with TRBJ2-1; TRBD1 might be the D (6 bases). CDR3 length: 15 amino acids. Germline V gene sequence: CDR1 SQVTM, CDR2 ANQGSEA. V lost 3 bases to trimming and J lost 4 bases, with 16 bases between them. Here the CDR3 reads CSVESGQRIYNEQFF. The DNA of the CDR3 is TGCAGCGTTGAGTCCGGACAGAGAATTTACAATGAGCAGTTCTTC.

For the CDR3, the DNA is TGTGCCAGCAGTTCCACAGGGCTCTATGGCTACACCTTC. Protein sequence: CASSSTGLYGYTF. V usage is TRBV28 and J usage is TRBJ1-2, with a possible D match to TRBD1 (6 bases). The V end was cut by 4 bases, the J end by 4 bases, with 10 bases between. The CDR3 totals 13 residues. CDR1 is MDHEN, CDR2 SYDVKM, per germline.

This clone has a single count. The chain recombines TRBV21-1 with TRBJ1-2. TRBV21-1 is described as a pseudogene. There are 10 residues in the CDR3. CDR3: CASSSCTGTF. CDR3 DNA: TGTGCCAGCAGCTCTTGTACTGGGACCTTC.

This clone appeared a few times. The J gene is TRBJ1-1, the V gene TRBV28; D perhaps matches TRBD1 (5 bases). In germline, CDR1 is MDHEN, CDR2 SYDVKM. The CDR3 covers 14 residues. V lost 7 bases, J lost 1 base, and 13 bases lay in between. The CDR3 DNA reads TGTGCCAGCATAACCTCAGGGTCGAACACTGAAGCTTTCTTT. Translation: CASITSGSNTEAFF.

This clone was seen only a few times. The chain uses TRBV5-1 and TRBJ2-1; 7 bases are a match to TRBD1. Looked up from germline, CDR1 is SGHRS and CDR2 is YFSETQ. Unmatched junction bases numbered 10, after V lost 4 bases and J lost 6 bases. The CDR3 has 15 residues. CDR3 in DNA: TGCGCCAGCAGCCCTCCGCAGACAGGGACCAATGAGCAGTTCTTC. Its translation: CASSPPQTGTNEQFF. The full variable domain, in which reference TRBV5-1 and TRBJ2-1 provide the parts outside the CDR3, is KAGVTQTPRYLIKTRGQQVTLSCSPISGHRSVSWYQQTPGQGLQFLFEYFSETQRNKGNFPGRFSGRQFSNSRSEMNVSTLELGDSALYLCASSPPQTGTNEQFFGPGTRLTVL.

V and J are TRBV7-2 and TRBJ2-4; D may match TRBD1 or TRBD2 (5 bases each). Germline CDR1 and CDR2: SGHTA and FQGNSA. Trimming removed 5 bases at V and 2 bases at J, with 13 bases between. This CDR3 has 15 residues. The CDR3 DNA reads TGTGCCAGCAGCCCCATGAGGGGCCCCAAAAACATTCAGTACTTC. Translated: CASSPMRGPKNIQYF.